The next 10 T cell receptor beta chains were all read from a single sample in a study of control samples from healthy donors and cancer patients. Using immunoSEQ multiplex PCR, the repertoire was profiled, and TCRdb retains in-frame clones only, with some absent. The data contain 100,000 to 150,000 clones, 75% to 95% of them singletons. The material sequenced was blood. These TCRs come from a young man in good health.

This chain connects TRBV27 to TRBJ1-4; TRBD1 matches 9 bases. There are 15 residues in the CDR3. Germline loops: CDR1 MNHEY, CDR2 SMNVEV (reference sequence). Trimming cost V 4 bases and J 7 bases; bases outside gene matches: 7. CDR3 sequence (DNA): TGTGCCAGCAGTTCCCGACAGGGGGTAGGTGAAAAACTGTTTTTT. Translating it yields CASSSRQGVGEKLFF.

This clone has only one observation. This chain uses TRBV20-1 with TRBJ1-3; D not certain. Trimming stripped 6 bases from V and 4 bases from J, with 7 bases between. The germline CDR1 and CDR2 sequences are DFQATT and SNEGSKA (reference sequence). The CDR3 consists of 11 residues. In DNA form, the CDR3 reads TGCAGTGCAGGCCAGGGAAACACCATATATTTT. As protein: CSAGQGNTIYF.

V and J are TRBV11-2 and TRBJ2-6; 7 bases are a match to TRBD1. V shed 4 bases, J shed 3 bases, and the junction held 15 bases outside the gene matches. The CDR3 has 19 amino acids. Per the germline V gene, CDR1 is SGHAT and CDR2 is FQNNGV. This chain's CDR3 is CASSSLIGDSEYGANVLTF. Written as DNA, the CDR3 is TGTGCCAGCAGCTCGCTTATAGGGGACAGTGAGTATGGGGCCAACGTCCTGACTTTC.

The chain employs TRBV4-1 and TRBJ1-6; D is undetermined. The CDR3 runs to 13 residues. The germline V and J ends were trimmed by 0 bases and 10 bases, with 7 bases remaining between them. Germline values: CDR1 MGHRA, CDR2 YSYEKL. CDR3 nucleotide sequence: TGCGCCAGCAGCCAAGATCCGGAGTCACCCCTCCACTTT. Protein sequence: CASSQDPESPLHF.

The gene calls are TRBV5-1 and TRBJ2-3, with D uncertain. Trimming left V 7 bases short and J 6 bases short, with 21 bases between. This CDR3 region has 15 residues. The germline CDR1 and CDR2 sequences are SGHRS and YFSETQ. CDR3 sequence: CASRLALGSIDTQYF. DNA for the CDR3: TGCGCCAGCCGTCTCGCCCTAGGGTCTATCGATACGCAGTATTTT.

The chain links TRBV7-9 to TRBJ1-1, with D hard to call. The CDR3 sequence is 14 residues long. Germline V gives CDR1 SEHNR, CDR2 FQNEAQ (reference sequence). V dropped 7 bases and J dropped 3 bases, with 15 bases sitting between them. CDR3: CASNERGRDTEAFF. The CDR3 nucleotides are TGTGCCAGCAACGAGAGAGGGAGGGACACTGAAGCTTTCTTT. Together with reference TRBV7-9 and TRBJ1-1, the CDR3 gives the full variable domain: DTGVSQNPRHKITKRGQNVTFRCDPISEHNRLYWYRQTLGQGPEFLTYFQNEAQLEKSRLLSDRFSAERPKGSFSTLEIQRTEQGDSAMYLCASNERGRDTEAFFGQGTRLTVV.

The V and J genes are TRBV30 and TRBJ1-5, with 7 bases aligning to TRBD1. Germline V gene lookup returns CDR1 GTSNPN and CDR2 SVGIG (reference sequence). The CDR3 has 13 residues. Trimming cost V 0 bases and J 7 bases; bases outside gene matches: 3. CDR3 nucleotides: TGTGCCTGGAGTGTAGGGGGCGACCAGCCCCAGCATTTT. It is translated as CAWSVGGDQPQHF.

This clone came up once. The J gene is TRBJ1-5, the V gene TRBV5-6, with 8 nucleotides matching TRBD1. Germline CDR1 is SGHDT and CDR2 is YYEEEE. The V segment lost 2 bases and the J segment 3 bases; nucleotides outside the gene matches: 4. The CDR3 consists of 15 residues. CDR3 nucleotide sequence: TGTGCCAGCAGCTTCCGGACAGGGCCCAATCAGCCCCAGCATTTT. Its protein is CASSFRTGPNQPQHF. Together with reference TRBV5-6 and TRBJ1-5, the CDR3 gives the full variable domain: DAGVTQSPTHLIKTRGQQVTLRCSPKSGHDTVSWYQQALGQGPQFIFQYYEEEERQRGNFPDRFSGHQFPNYSSELNVNALLLGDSALYLCASSFRTGPNQPQHFGDGTRLSIL.

The rearrangement links TRBV4-1 to TRBJ1-1; D uncertain. The V and J ends lost 1 base and 0 bases respectively, with 15 bases between them. The germline CDR1 and CDR2 sequences are MGHRA and YSYEKL. The CDR3 has 17 amino acids. Here the CDR3 reads CASSQGQAHHLNTEAFF. The CDR3 DNA reads TGCGCCAGCAGCCAAGGTCAAGCCCATCACTTGAACACTGAAGCTTTCTTT.

The rearrangement links TRBV10-3 to TRBJ1-1; D gene unclear. V dropped 3 bases and J dropped 3 bases, with 14 bases sitting between them. This CDR3 comprises 15 residues. Germline V gene data show CDR1 as ENHRY and CDR2 as SYGVKD. The chain's CDR3 is CAISESRGRDTEAFF. The CDR3 nucleotides are TGTGCCATCAGTGAAAGTCGAGGGAGGGACACTGAAGCTTTCTTT.